Listed here are 12 T cell receptor beta chains from one sample, sequenced in a study of CD8 T cells in Susac syndrome. The RNA, roughly 0.45 to 1 ug, was put through reverse transcription using random hexamers. TCRdb redid the calling of the immunoSEQ multiplex PCR reads with MiXCR, one entry per CDR3 protein. The sample yields 100,000 or so distinct CDR3 sequences, roughly 94% seen once. The sequenced sample was CD4+ T cells from PBMCs. The source is a human donor with Susac syndrome.

The chain uses TRBV7-9 and TRBJ2-2, with TRBD2 identical over 8 bases. The CDR3 runs to 15 residues. The V gene's germline CDR1 is SEHNR and CDR2 FQNEAQ (reference sequence). The V segment lost 1 base and the J segment 6 bases; nucleotides outside the gene matches: 4. The CDR3 loop reads CASSLDGGASGELFF. The CDR3 DNA is TGTGCCAGCAGCTTAGACGGGGGGGCGTCCGGGGAGCTGTTTTTT.

The V gene is TRBV2, the J gene TRBJ2-4; D is unclear. With 4 bases removed from V and 7 bases from J, the gap between germline ends came to 17 bases. The CDR3 is 15 amino acids. In germline, CDR1 is SNHLY, CDR2 FYNNEI. The CDR3 DNA sequence: TGTGCCAGCAGTGGCAGCGTCCTCAAGGCGAACATTCAGTACTTC. Amino acids: CASSGSVLKANIQYF.

The chain carries TRBV5-6 and TRBJ1-2, with 11 bases identical to TRBD1. This CDR3 spans 14 amino acids. Germline V gene data show CDR1 as SGHDT and CDR2 as YYEEEE. The V segment lost 1 base and the J segment 8 bases; nucleotides outside the gene matches: 4. The CDR3 sequence is CASSLPGQGGGYTF. CDR3 nucleotide sequence: TGTGCCAGCAGCTTGCCGGGACAGGGGGGCGGCTACACCTTC. The full variable domain, rest sourced from reference TRBV5-6 and TRBJ1-2, is DAGVTQSPTHLIKTRGQQVTLRCSPKSGHDTVSWYQQALGQGPQFIFQYYEEEERQRGNFPDRFSGHQFPNYSSELNVNALLLGDSALYLCASSLPGQGGGYTFGSGTRLTVV.

The V and J genes are TRBV5-1 and TRBJ1-2; D might be TRBD1 (5 bases). Trimming shortened V by 4 bases and J by 0 bases, and 7 bases separated the two germline ends. CDR3 length: 13 residues. Germline V gene sequence: CDR1 SGHRS, CDR2 YFSETQ. The CDR3 DNA follows: TGCGCCAGCAGCCGGGGACCTAACTATGGCTACACCTTC. Its translation is CASSRGPNYGYTF.

This chain links TRBV11-2 with TRBJ2-7; D call uncertain. The CDR3 loop spans 13 amino acids. V shed 4 bases and J shed 0 bases, with 7 bases lying between them. Per the germline V gene, CDR1 is SGHAT and CDR2 is FQNNGV. The CDR3 protein is CASSSPASYEQYF. CDR3 coding DNA: TGTGCCAGCAGCTCCCCCGCCTCCTACGAGCAGTACTTC. The whole variable domain, filled in from reference TRBV11-2 and TRBJ2-7, reads EAGVAQSPRYKIIEKRQSVAFWCNPISGHATLYWYQQILGQGPKLLIQFQNNGVVDDSQLPKDRFSAERLKGVDSTLKIQPAKLEDSAVYLCASSSPASYEQYFGPGTRLTVT.

The rearrangement links TRBV3-1 to TRBJ2-3; D is unresolved. Germline CDR1 is LGHDT and CDR2 is YNNKEL (reference sequence). The CDR3 runs to 15 residues. Trimming pared 4 bases from V and 1 base from J, leaving 12 bases between. The chain's CDR3 is CASSLEGLGTDTQYF. CDR3 sequence (DNA): TGTGCCAGCAGCCTCGAAGGCTTGGGCACAGATACGCAGTATTTT.

The chain employs TRBV7-2 and TRBJ2-7; TRBD2 agrees at 11 bases. V trimming: 0 bases; J trimming: 2 bases; junction bases outside the gene matches: 0. The germline V gene encodes CDR1 SGHTA and CDR2 FQGNSA. This CDR3 is 15 amino acids long. The CDR3 coding sequence is TGTGCCAGCAGCTTAGCTAGCGGGGGGGCCTACGAGCAGTACTTC. Amino acids: CASSLASGGAYEQYF.

The rearrangement links TRBV7-9 to TRBJ1-6; no reliable D call. The CDR3 is 13 residues long. V was shortened by 2 bases and J by 7 bases, with 6 bases between the two germline ends. Germline V gene data show CDR1 as SEHNR and CDR2 as FQNEAQ (reference sequence). The CDR3 here is CASSLSGNSPLHF. The CDR3 coding sequence is TGTGCCAGCAGCTTATCCGGAAATTCACCCCTCCACTTT.

A single count supports this clonotype. The chain joins TRBV4-1 to TRBJ2-5; 8 bases map to TRBD2. V lost 4 bases, J lost 5 bases, and 15 bases stayed unmatched. CDR3 size: 17 residues. The germline V gene encodes CDR1 MGHRA and CDR2 YSYEKL. The CDR3 here is CASSPGQAGGRGETQYF. DNA of the CDR3: TGCGCCAGCAGCCCAGGCCAGGCGGGGGGACGAGGGGAGACCCAGTACTTC.

The genes are TRBV7-3 and TRBJ2-2; perhaps D is TRBD1 or TRBD2 (5 bases each). The germline V gene has CDR1 SGHTA and CDR2 FQGTGA. V was shortened by 5 bases and J by 2 bases, with 9 bases between the two germline ends. This CDR3 spans 14 amino acids. The CDR3 nucleotides are TGTGCCAGCAGCGGGACCGGTAACACCGGGGAGCTGTTTTTT. This sequence encodes CASSGTGNTGELFF. Together with reference TRBV7-3 and TRBJ2-2, the CDR3 gives the full variable domain: GAGVSQTPSNKVTEKGKYVELRCDPISGHTALYWYRQSLGQGPEFLIYFQGTGAADDSGLPNDRFFAVRPEGSVSTLKIQRTERGDSAVYLCASSGTGNTGELFFGEGSRLTVL.

The V and J genes are TRBV6-2 or TRBV6-3 and TRBJ2-1; 14 nucleotides line up with TRBD2. Germline loops: CDR1 MNHEY, CDR2 SVGEGT. V trimming: 5 bases; J trimming: 8 bases; junction bases outside the gene matches: 5. This CDR3 has 15 amino acids. The chain's CDR3 is CASSGTSGGQDEQFF. CDR3 DNA sequence: TGTGCCAGCAGTGGGACTAGCGGGGGCCAGGATGAGCAGTTCTTC.

This clonotype was found once. The chain recombines TRBV20-1 with TRBJ2-7; D unresolved. CDR1 is DFQATT, CDR2 SNEGSKA, per germline (reference sequence). Trimming shortened V by 3 bases and J by 6 bases, and 15 bases separated the two germline ends. This CDR3 is 13 amino acids long. The DNA of the CDR3 is TGCAGTGCTAGCTTGTTGGGTACCGGCGAGCAGTACTTC. Its protein product is CSASLLGTGEQYF.